The 10 T cell receptor beta chains below come from one sample, sequenced in a study of cytomegalovirus exposure and HLA in healthy donors. PCR used 60 Vbeta primers and 13 Jbeta primers. Sequencing was performed with immunoSEQ multiplex PCR; in TCRdb, only in-frame clones are kept and a portion is missing. The table shows over 150,000 clones, with roughly 77% occurring only once. Sequencing was done on a sample of PBMCs. The origin of the receptors is a woman under 30 in good health and CMV-seronegative.

The rearrangement uses TRBV28 and TRBJ2-4, with D possibly matching TRBD1 (6 bases). The germline gives CDR1 MDHEN, CDR2 SYDVKM. The CDR3 consists of 14 residues. V lost 2 bases, J lost 13 bases, and 18 bases lay in between. CDR3 region: CASSLGPFERGQYF. The CDR3 DNA follows: TGTGCCAGCAGTTTAGGCCCTTTCGAGAGGGGGCAGTACTTC.

This sequence joins TRBV18 and TRBJ2-5; 11 nucleotides match TRBD2. The V gene's germline CDR1 is KGHSH and CDR2 LQKENI. The CDR3 consists of 20 residues. V shed 2 bases, J shed 3 bases, and the junction held 17 bases outside the gene matches. The DNA for the CDR3 is TGTGCCAGCTCACCAAATAGCCGGCCTAGCGGGGGGCGAACCGAAGAGACCCAGTACTTC. Its translation is CASSPNSRPSGGRTEETQYF.

The chain is built from TRBV21-1 and TRBJ2-7; the D call of TRBD2 is as the table states it, not checked on the DNA. TRBV21-1 is flagged as a pseudogene. CDR3 size: 14 residues. The CDR3 loop reads CASSTGGARHEQYF. The CDR3 coding sequence is TGTGCCAGCAGCACTGGGGGGGCCAGGCACGAGCAGTACTTC.

This clone was detected only once. The chain links TRBV5-1 to TRBJ2-1; TRBD2 agrees at 9 bases. From germline, CDR1 is SGHRS and CDR2 YFSETQ. The CDR3 spans 16 residues. The ends lost 2 bases at V and 2 bases at J; junction bases unmatched: 5. The CDR3 DNA follows: TGCGCCAGCAGCTTATCCGGCGGGGGGGCCTACAATGAGCAGTTCTTC. Translation: CASSLSGGGAYNEQFF.

The chain recombines TRBV29-1 with TRBJ2-7, with D possibly matching TRBD1 (6 bases). This CDR3 is 14 amino acids long. V was pared by 4 bases and J by 2 bases, with 15 bases between. Germline V lookup: CDR1 SQVTM, CDR2 ANQGSEA. CDR3 coding DNA: TGCAGCGTTGTCCCGACAGGCCGACCCTACGAGCAGTACTTC. This codes for CSVVPTGRPYEQYF.

CDR3 DNA sequence: TGTGCCAGCAGTCTCACAGGGAAGGGGAGCAATCAGCCCCAGCATTTT. Amino acid sequence: CASSLTGKGSNQPQHF. The V call is TRBV5-8, the J call TRBJ1-5, with TRBD1 as a possible D gene (6 bases). V shed 5 bases and J shed 1 base, with 16 bases lying between them. The CDR3 contains 16 residues. Germline CDR1 SGHTS, CDR2 YDEGEE.

V gene TRBV10-2 combines with J gene TRBJ2-1; TRBD2 aligns across 8 bases. V was clipped by 5 bases and J by 4 bases; unmatched bases: 10. The CDR3 has 16 amino acids. Looked up from germline, CDR1 is WSHSY and CDR2 is SAAADI. The CDR3 loop is CASSYRDGRGYNEQFF. The CDR3 DNA is TGCGCCAGCAGTTACCGAGACGGGAGGGGTTACAATGAGCAGTTCTTC.

This chain uses TRBV18 with TRBJ1-2; 7 bases line up with TRBD1. This CDR3 region has 14 residues. Germline-derived CDR1 and CDR2 are KGHSH and LQKENI. Trimming at V came to 3 bases and at J to 8 bases, leaving 9 bases not matched to a gene. In nucleotides, the CDR3 is TGTGCCAGCTCACCGGGTCAGGGGGATACAGGCTACACCTTC. The encoded protein is CASSPGQGDTGYTF.

This clone was seen only a few times. The chain has TRBV11-2 and TRBJ2-1, with 9 bases that match TRBD2. CDR1 and CDR2 from the germline V gene are SGHAT and FQNNGV. Trimming at V came to 3 bases and at J to 7 bases, leaving 7 bases not matched to a gene. This CDR3 has 15 residues. The CDR3 sequence is CASSFLSGSRNEQFF. In DNA, the CDR3 is TGTGCCAGCAGCTTCCTTAGCGGGAGTAGGAATGAGCAGTTCTTC.

The chain couples TRBV27 to TRBJ2-7; 8 nucleotides match TRBD2. The length of the CDR3 is 14 residues. The germline CDR1 and CDR2 sequences are MNHEY and SMNVEV (reference sequence). With V trimmed by 2 bases and J by 6 bases, 6 bases remained unmatched. CDR3 coding DNA: TGTGCCAGCAGTTTACACGGGGGGGCGGGCGAGCAGTACTTC. Translation gives CASSLHGGAGEQYF.